This T cell receptor (beta chain) comes out of a study of blood T cell repertoires in COVID-19. Study information: Material from acute and convalescent COVID-19 was sourced from the United States, Italy and Spain. PBMCs, B-cell-depleted T cells, or T cells provided the cDNA or gDNA that made up the material.

Original handling: The authors estimated nucleated cell counts from reference gene primer amplification. Libraries were prepared by immunoSEQ multiplex PCR; TCRdb keeps only in-frame clonotypes and omits some of them. V and J calls and clone size are as listed in that table; D and trimming were resolved from the DNA. Among some 380,000 clones listed, about 90% were seen once. The ends were cut back, 0 bases at V and 0 bases at J, with 12 bases in the middle. CDR3 size: 16 residues. Germline lookup yields CDR1 SGHRS and CDR2 YFSETQ. Sequencing input: peripheral blood. V gene TRBV5-1 combines with J gene TRBJ1-1; D not resolved. This TCR came from a man aged 18 to 35 with active or convalescent COVID-19. CDR3 DNA sequence: TGCGCCAGCAGCTTGGGAGCGTTTGGCCTGAACACTGAAGCTTTCTTT. Protein: CASSLGAFGLNTEAFF.